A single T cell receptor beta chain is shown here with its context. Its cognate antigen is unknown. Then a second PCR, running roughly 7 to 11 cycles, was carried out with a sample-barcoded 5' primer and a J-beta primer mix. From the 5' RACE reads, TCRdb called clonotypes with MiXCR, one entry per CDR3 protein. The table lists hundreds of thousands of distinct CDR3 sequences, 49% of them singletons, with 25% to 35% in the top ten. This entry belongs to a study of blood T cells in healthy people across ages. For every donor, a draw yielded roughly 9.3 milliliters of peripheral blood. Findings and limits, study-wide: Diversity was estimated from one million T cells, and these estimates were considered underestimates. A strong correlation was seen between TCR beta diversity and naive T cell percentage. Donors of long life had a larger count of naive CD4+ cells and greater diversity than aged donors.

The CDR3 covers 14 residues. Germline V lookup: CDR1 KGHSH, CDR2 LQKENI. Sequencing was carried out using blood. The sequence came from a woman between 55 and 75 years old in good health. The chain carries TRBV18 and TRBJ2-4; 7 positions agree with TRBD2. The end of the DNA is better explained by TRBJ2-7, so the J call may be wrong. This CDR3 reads CASSPWGGSYEQYF. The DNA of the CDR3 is TGTGCCAGCTCACCCTGGGGGGGTTCCTACGAGCAGTACTTC.